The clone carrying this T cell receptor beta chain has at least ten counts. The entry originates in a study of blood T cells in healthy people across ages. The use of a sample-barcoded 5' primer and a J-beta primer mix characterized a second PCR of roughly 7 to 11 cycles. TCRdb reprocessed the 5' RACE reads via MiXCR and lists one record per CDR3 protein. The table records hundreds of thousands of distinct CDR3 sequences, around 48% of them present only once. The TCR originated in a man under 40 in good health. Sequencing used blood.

The CDR3 here is CASSSRASNYGYTF. In nucleotides, the CDR3 is TGTGCCAGCAGCTCAAGGGCCAGTAACTATGGCTACACCTTC. The V gene is TRBV7-9, the J gene TRBJ1-2; D is ambiguous. The CDR3 loop spans 14 amino acids. Germline-derived CDR1 and CDR2 are SEHNR and FQNEAQ (reference sequence). Trimming removed 4 bases at V and 1 base at J, with 10 bases between.